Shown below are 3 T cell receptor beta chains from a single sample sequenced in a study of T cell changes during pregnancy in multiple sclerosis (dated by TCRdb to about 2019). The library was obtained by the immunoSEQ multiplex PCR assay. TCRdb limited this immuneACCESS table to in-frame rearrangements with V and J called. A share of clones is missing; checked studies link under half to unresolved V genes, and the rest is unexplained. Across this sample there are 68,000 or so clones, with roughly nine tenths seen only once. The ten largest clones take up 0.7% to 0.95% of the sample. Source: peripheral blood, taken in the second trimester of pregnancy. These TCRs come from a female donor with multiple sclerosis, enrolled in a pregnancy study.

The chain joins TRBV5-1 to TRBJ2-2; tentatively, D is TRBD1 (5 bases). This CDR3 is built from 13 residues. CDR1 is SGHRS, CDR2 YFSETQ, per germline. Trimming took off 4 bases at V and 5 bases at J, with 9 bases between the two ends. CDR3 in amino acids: CASSLRQTGELFF. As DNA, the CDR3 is TGCGCCAGCAGCCTCAGACAGACCGGGGAGCTGTTTTTT. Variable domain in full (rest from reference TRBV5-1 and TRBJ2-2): KAGVTQTPRYLIKTRGQQVTLSCSPISGHRSVSWYQQTPGQGLQFLFEYFSETQRNKGNFPGRFSGRQFSNSRSEMNVSTLELGDSALYLCASSLRQTGELFFGEGSRLTVL.

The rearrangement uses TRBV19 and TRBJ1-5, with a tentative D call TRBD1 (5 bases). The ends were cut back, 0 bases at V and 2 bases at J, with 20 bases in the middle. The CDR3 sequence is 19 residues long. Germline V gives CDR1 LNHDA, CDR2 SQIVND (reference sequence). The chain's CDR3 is CASSIDRRLGLTGNQPQHF. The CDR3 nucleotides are TGTGCCAGTAGTATAGATAGGCGTTTGGGGCTTACGGGCAATCAGCCCCAGCATTTT.

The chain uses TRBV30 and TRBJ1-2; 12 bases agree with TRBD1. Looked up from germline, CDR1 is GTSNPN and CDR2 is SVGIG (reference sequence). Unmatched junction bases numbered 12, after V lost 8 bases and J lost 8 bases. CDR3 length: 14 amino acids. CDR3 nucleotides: TGTGCCGGCTCCGGGACAGGGGGCTTGTGGGGCTACACCTTC. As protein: CAGSGTGGLWGYTF.